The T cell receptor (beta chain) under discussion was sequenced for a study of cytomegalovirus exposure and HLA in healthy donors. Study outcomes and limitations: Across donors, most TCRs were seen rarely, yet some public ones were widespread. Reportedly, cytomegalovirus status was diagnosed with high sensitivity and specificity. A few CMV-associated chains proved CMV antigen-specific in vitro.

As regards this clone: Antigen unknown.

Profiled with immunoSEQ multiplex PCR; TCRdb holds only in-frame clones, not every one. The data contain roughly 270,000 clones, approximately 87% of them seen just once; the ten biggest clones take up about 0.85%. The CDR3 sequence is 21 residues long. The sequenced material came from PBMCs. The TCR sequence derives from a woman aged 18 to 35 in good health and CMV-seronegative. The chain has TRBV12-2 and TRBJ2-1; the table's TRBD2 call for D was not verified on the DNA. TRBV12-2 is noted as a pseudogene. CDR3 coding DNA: TGTGCAAGTCGCAGAAAGGCCCGGACTAGCGGGCTCAAGAGCTCCTACAATGAGCAGTTCTTC. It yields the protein CASRRKARTSGLKSSYNEQFF.